This T cell receptor beta chain originates from a study of blood T cell repertoires in COVID-19. Under the authors' procedure: Amplification with reference gene primers provided the estimates of nucleated cell counts. Measured with immunoSEQ multiplex PCR; TCRdb has only the in-frame clones, and not every one. The DNA was the basis for D and trimming; V, J and clone size are from that table. The sample carries 380,000 or so clones, roughly 88% recorded once. Cohorts were based on clinical histories the participants reported. The germline V gene encodes CDR1 SGHTA and CDR2 FQGNSA. The V end lost 0 bases, the J end lost 4 bases, and 7 bases lay between the germline ends. The CDR3 extends over 14 amino acids.

This chain links TRBV7-2 with TRBJ2-1; D gene uncertain. This clonotype originated in a woman in her 30s with acute COVID-19. The sample taken for sequencing was PBMCs or T cells enriched from blood (not recorded which). CDR3 bases: TGTGCCAGCAGCTTAGCAGCAATTTACAATGAGCAGTTCTTC. It yields the protein CASSLAAIYNEQFF.